Each of the 27 T cell receptor beta chains below was sequenced from the same sample in a study of OX40 agonist ivuxolimab in advanced cancers. The protocol was immunoSEQ multiplex PCR, while the TCRdb copy is restricted to in-frame clones and leaves out a portion. The table records tens of thousands of clones, roughly nine tenths of them present only once. This specimen was CD4+ or CD8+ T cells sorted from blood, taken in a trial of the OX40 agonist ivuxolimab. The receptors stem from an adult with an advanced solid tumor such as melanoma, head and neck, liver or kidney cancer.

J is TRBJ2-7 and V is TRBV7-9; TRBD1 agrees at 10 bases. From germline, CDR1 is SEHNR and CDR2 FQNEAQ (reference sequence). Unmatched junction bases numbered 8, after V lost 5 bases and J lost 4 bases. The CDR3 sequence is 15 residues long. The CDR3 spells CASSRRDRGIYEQYF. As DNA, the CDR3 is TGTGCCAGCAGCCGACGGGACAGGGGTATTTACGAGCAGTACTTC.

This clone was seen a handful of times. J is TRBJ2-2 and V is TRBV6-5; weak D call: TRBD1 (5 bases). This CDR3 is 13 amino acids long. V was clipped by 0 bases and J by 10 bases, with 9 bases between them. CDR1 MNHEY and CDR2 SVGAGI come from the germline V gene. The CDR3 loop is CASSYSGPVELFF. CDR3 nucleotide sequence: TGTGCCAGCAGTTACTCGGGGCCCGTGGAGCTGTTTTTT.

V gene TRBV27 combines with J gene TRBJ2-5, with 7 bases that match TRBD2. The ends lost 6 bases at V and 6 bases at J; junction bases unmatched: 10. CDR1 MNHEY and CDR2 SMNVEV come from the germline V gene (reference sequence). The CDR3 covers 14 residues. The DNA for the CDR3 is TGTGCCAGCAGACCGGGACCGGGGGGTCAGACCCAGTACTTC. It yields the protein CASRPGPGGQTQYF.

The V gene is TRBV27, the J gene TRBJ1-2, with D hard to call. This CDR3 is built from 13 residues. V lost 5 bases and J lost 7, with 14 bases in between. The germline gives CDR1 MNHEY, CDR2 SMNVEV (reference sequence). The CDR3 region is CASSPIGWSGYTF. In DNA, the CDR3 is TGTGCCAGCAGTCCAATCGGGTGGTCTGGCTACACCTTC.

The chain employs TRBV6-1 and TRBJ2-5; the match to TRBD1 covers 7 bases. The J call may be faulty, since TRBJ2-7 better matches the DNA end. This CDR3 has 12 residues. Germline V lookup: CDR1 MNHNS, CDR2 SASEGT. The CDR3 DNA sequence: TGTGCCAGCAGCGGGACAGTCTACGAGCAGTACTTC. This gives the protein CASSGTVYEQYF.

This chain joins TRBV4-1 and TRBJ1-5; TRBD1 matches at 9 bases. The junction had 10 bases not matched to a gene; V was cut back by 5 bases and J by 5 bases. The CDR3 has 16 residues. Germline CDR1 reads MGHRA; CDR2 reads YSYEKL. CDR3 amino acids: CASSYRGQGMDQPQHF. The CDR3 DNA is TGCGCCAGCAGCTATCGGGGACAGGGTATGGATCAGCCCCAGCATTTT.

This clone was seen once. The chain has TRBV30 and TRBJ2-7, with unresolved D. Germline values: CDR1 GTSNPN, CDR2 SVGIG (reference sequence). The V and J ends lost 1 base and 5 bases respectively, with 6 bases between them. This CDR3 is built from 11 residues. CDR3: CAWSEVNEQYF. The CDR3 DNA sequence: TGTGCCTGGAGTGAGGTAAACGAGCAGTACTTC.

The chain joins TRBV19 to TRBJ1-2, with D tentatively TRBD1 (6 bases). The CDR3 is made up of 12 amino acids. Germline V CDR1 and CDR2: LNHDA, SQIVND (reference sequence). The V end was cut by 4 bases, the J end by 10 bases, with 13 bases between. CDR3 region: CASSTGSGDYTF. CDR3 DNA sequence: TGTGCCAGTAGTACCGGTTCAGGGGACTACACCTTC.

This clone was counted only a few times. The gene calls are TRBV2 and TRBJ1-1, with D possibly matching TRBD1 (6 bases). The CDR3 covers 12 residues. CDR1 is SNHLY and CDR2 is FYNNEI in the germline V gene. Trimming shortened V by 6 bases and J by 11 bases, and 16 bases separated the two germline ends. CDR3 amino acids: CASRGQPEGAFF. CDR3 nucleotide sequence: TGTGCCAGCAGAGGACAGCCCGAAGGGGCTTTCTTT.

The CDR3 here is CASSVDPSGSYEQYF. For the CDR3, the DNA is TGTGCCAGCAGCGTAGATCCTAGCGGGAGCTACGAGCAGTACTTC. The chain combines TRBV9 with TRBJ2-7, with 10 bases matching TRBD2. The germline CDR1 and CDR2 sequences are SGDLS and YYNGEE. V lost 0 bases to trimming and J lost 3 bases; unmatched junction nucleotides: 3. The CDR3 length is 15 residues.

V is TRBV19 and J is TRBJ2-3, with 8 bases lining up with TRBD2. Trimming took 8 bases from V and 5 from J; bases not matched to a gene: 12. This CDR3 spans 15 amino acids. In germline, CDR1 is LNHDA, CDR2 SQIVND (reference sequence). This CDR3 reads CASGESGSWGDTQYF. DNA for the CDR3: TGTGCCAGTGGGGAGAGCGGGAGTTGGGGAGATACGCAGTATTTT.

CDR3 in amino acids: CASRADGNTEAFF. The CDR3, as DNA: TGTGCCAGCAGAGCGGACGGGAACACTGAAGCTTTCTTT. The rearrangement links TRBV25-1 to TRBJ1-1; D remains unclear. V lost 6 bases, J lost 1 base, and 9 bases lay in between. This CDR3 region has 13 residues. In germline, CDR1 is MGHDK, CDR2 SYGVNS.

J is TRBJ2-1 and V is TRBV7-6; D is perhaps TRBD2 (5 bases). V lost 5 bases and J lost 1, with 12 bases in between. The germline CDR1 and CDR2 sequences are SGHVS and FNYEAQ. The CDR3 has 15 amino acids. The CDR3 nucleotides read TGTGCCAGCAGCGAAGGAGGTCTATCCTACAATGAGCAGTTCTTC. Its protein product is CASSEGGLSYNEQFF.

The CDR3 nucleotides are TGTGCCAGCAGTTTAAGCGGGAACACTGAAGCTTTCTTT. It yields the protein CASSLSGNTEAFF. The chain couples TRBV28 to TRBJ1-1, with D uncertain. CDR3 length: 13 amino acids. Germline CDR1 reads MDHEN; CDR2 reads SYDVKM. V shed 2 bases and J shed 1 base, with 5 bases lying between them.

This clone was found once. The chain uses TRBV2 and TRBJ2-7; D ambiguous. Germline values: CDR1 SNHLY, CDR2 FYNNEI. Trimming removed 0 bases from V and 4 bases from J, with 7 bases in between. The CDR3 has 13 residues. CDR3 sequence (DNA): TGTGCCAGCAGTGAAGCCTCCCGTTACGAGCAGTACTTC. Encoded protein: CASSEASRYEQYF.

This clone was counted a single time. A far larger clone is one base from this, pointing to a likely read error. This sample also contains other DNA sequences that code for the same CDR3. The chain combines TRBV5-4 with TRBJ1-1, with 11 positions matching TRBD1. Germline trimming cut 4 bases from V and 4 bases from J; bases unmatched to any gene: 6. The length of the CDR3 is 15 residues. CDR1 and CDR2 (germline): SGHNT, YYREEE (reference sequence). CDR3 residues: CASSERTGGFTEAFF. CDR3 bases: TGTGCCAGCAGCGAAAGGACAGGGGGCTTCACTGAAGCTTTCTTT.

The V gene is TRBV29-1, the J gene TRBJ2-3, with a possible D match to TRBD2 (5 bases). The CDR3 has 14 amino acids. Germline V gene lookup returns CDR1 SQVTM and CDR2 ANQGSEA. Trimming took off 4 bases at V and 6 bases at J, with 17 bases between the two ends. The CDR3 nucleotides are TGCAGCGTTGTGGGCCCGGGATTAGTGGATACGCAGTATTTT. Protein product: CSVVGPGLVDTQYF.

Of note for this clone: One end of the junction fails to match germline, which may point to a read error. The chain carries TRBV4-1 and TRBJ2-7; 15 bases align to TRBD2. The CDR3 sequence is 18 residues long. The V gene's germline CDR1 is MGHRA and CDR2 YSYEKL. As DNA, the CDR3 is TGCGCCAGCAGCGAAGAACCTGGACTAGCGGGAGGGACCTACGAGCAGTACTTC. Translating it yields CASSEEPGLAGGTYEQYF.

The genes are TRBV19 and TRBJ2-7, with D possibly being TRBD2 (6 bases). Germline lookup yields CDR1 LNHDA and CDR2 SQIVND (reference sequence). Trimming left V 6 bases short and J 6 bases short, with 18 bases between. The CDR3 is 14 residues long. The CDR3 here is CASSPGTYPSEQYF. CDR3 nucleotide sequence: TGTGCCAGTAGCCCCGGGACTTACCCCTCCGAGCAGTACTTC.

V and J are TRBV30 and TRBJ2-7; 9 bases align to TRBD1. V lost 5 bases and J lost 6; bases outside the gene matches: 5. CDR1 and CDR2 from the germline V gene are GTSNPN and SVGIG (reference sequence). This CDR3 spans 12 amino acids. The CDR3 sequence: CAWGDRGIEQYF. CDR3 DNA sequence: TGTGCCTGGGGAGACAGGGGGATCGAGCAGTACTTC.

The table lists this clone with many counts. The rearrangement uses TRBV9 and TRBJ2-3, with TRBD2 matching 11 bases. The CDR3 is 17 residues long. From germline, CDR1 is SGDLS and CDR2 YYNGEE. Unmatched junction bases numbered 11, after V lost 3 bases and J lost 5 bases. The CDR3 DNA follows: TGTGCCAGCAGCGCGACAGGAGGGCTAGCGGGAGGAGATACGCAGTATTTT. Its protein product is CASSATGGLAGGDTQYF.

CDR3 loop: CASSLGGGEQFF. The CDR3 DNA is TGTGCCAGCAGCTTAGGTGGCGGGGAGCAGTTCTTC. V is TRBV11-2 and J is TRBJ2-1; possibly TRBD2 for D (5 bases). The CDR3 totals 12 residues. Trimming shortened V by 1 base and J by 10 bases, and 8 bases separated the two germline ends. The germline V gene encodes CDR1 SGHAT and CDR2 FQNNGV.

This clone was observed a single time. The rearrangement links TRBV28 to TRBJ2-6, with 9 nucleotides matching TRBD1. J gave up 2 bases and V 3 bases, and 11 bases lay outside the gene matches. This CDR3 region has 19 residues. Germline CDR1 MDHEN, CDR2 SYDVKM. The CDR3 loop is CASSFPPLTGGPGANVLTF. The CDR3 coding sequence is TGTGCCAGCAGTTTTCCCCCTTTGACAGGGGGACCTGGGGCCAACGTCCTGACTTTC.

The V gene is TRBV7-3, the J gene TRBJ2-2; a weak D match, TRBD1 (5 bases). V was trimmed by 1 base and J by 6 bases, leaving 9 bases between them. CDR3 length: 14 residues. The germline V gene encodes CDR1 SGHTA and CDR2 FQGTGA. CDR3 in DNA: TGTGCCAGCAGCTTAATAGCAGGGTCCGGGGAGCTGTTTTTT. This sequence encodes CASSLIAGSGELFF.

The V gene is TRBV7-8, the J gene TRBJ1-1, with 7 bases matching TRBD1. The CDR3 loop spans 14 amino acids. Looked up from germline, CDR1 is SGHVS and CDR2 is FQNEAQ. Germline trimming cut 1 base from V and 3 bases from J; bases unmatched to any gene: 2. In nucleotides, the CDR3 is TGTGCCAGCAGCTTAGGGACAGGCCACACTGAAGCTTTCTTT. This gives the protein CASSLGTGHTEAFF.

V is TRBV7-9 and J is TRBJ2-3; 14 positions agree with TRBD2. The CDR3 consists of 18 residues. Trimming removed 5 bases from V and 6 bases from J; junction bases left unmatched: 13. Germline V CDR1 and CDR2: SEHNR, FQNEAQ (reference sequence). CDR3 sequence: CASSALPGTSGSGDTQYF. CDR3 nucleotide sequence: TGTGCCAGCAGCGCCCTTCCCGGGACTAGCGGGAGTGGCGATACGCAGTATTTT.

DNA for the CDR3: TGCAGCGTCGAAAGGACAGGGACGGGGGAGCTGTTTTTT. This gives the protein CSVERTGTGELFF. The chain combines TRBV29-1 with TRBJ2-2; 8 nucleotides align to TRBD1. The CDR3 has 13 amino acids. J lost 8 bases, V lost 6 bases, and 8 bases had no gene match. Germline CDR1 and CDR2: SQVTM and ANQGSEA.